A single TCR beta chain is shown here with its context. This receptor's antigen is unknown. The record has no base qualities; no much larger clone is one base away. Per the publication, the treatment or condition label means: allogeneic hematopoietic cell transplantation with graft depleted of TCRalphabeta T cells and CD19 B cells. Transplant recipients were children who received TCRalphabeta/CD19-depleted allogeneic hematopoietic cell grafts. These data come from a study of T-cell reconstitution after alpha-beta-depleted transplantation in children (dated by TCRdb to the mid-2010s). Regarding the study in general: The study quantitatively tracked T-cell immune reconstitution after TCRalphabeta/CD19-depleted allogeneic hematopoietic cell transplantation in children using TCR repertoire profiling.

General study outcomes and caveats: In some patients, high TCRbeta diversity at day 60 was attributed to recipient T cells and intrathymic progenitors that had survived conditioning. Apparently early alphabetaT-cell count recovery about two months after transplant reportedly relied on only several hundred rapidly expanded clones derived from non-depleted graft cells. Over the following months the frequencies of hyperexpanded clones went down, and after one year T-cell counts and TCRbeta diversity were mostly credited to newly produced T cells.

V is cut back by 7 bases and J by 8 bases, with 6 bases in the junction unmatched. The CDR3 numbers 13 residues from cysteine through phenylalanine. Of all the DNA, just the CDR3 is kept, 39 bases in frame from base 1. Libraries were made using PCR. Sequencing was carried out with an Illumina HiSeq 2500. To normalize quantification of the TCRbeta repertoire, the TCR libraries were built with molecular barcoding that relied on unique molecular identifiers. Using fastp trimming at Q25 and MiXCR clonotype assembly, TCRdb reanalyzed the public sequencing data and kept in-frame beta chains. CDR3 protein duplicates are merged, each entry listing the most common genes and DNA. Recorded for this sample are about 980,000 distinct CDR3 sequences; around 30% of them occurred a single time. The top ten clonotypes cover 25% to 35% of the sample.

The receptor chain draws on TRBV12-3 or TRBV12-4 and TRBJ2-1; TRBD1 aligns with 9 central bases. The specimen was PBMCs, mostly from graft donor cells, collected 360 days after TCRalphabeta/CD19-depleted stem cell transplant. The receptor was derived from a boy under three years old who had a stem cell transplant for SCID, so the T cells may come from the graft donor. The CDR3 region: CASIRTGEDEQFF. In nucleotides, the sequence is TGTGCCAGCATCCGGACAGGGGAGGATGAGCAGTTCTTC.